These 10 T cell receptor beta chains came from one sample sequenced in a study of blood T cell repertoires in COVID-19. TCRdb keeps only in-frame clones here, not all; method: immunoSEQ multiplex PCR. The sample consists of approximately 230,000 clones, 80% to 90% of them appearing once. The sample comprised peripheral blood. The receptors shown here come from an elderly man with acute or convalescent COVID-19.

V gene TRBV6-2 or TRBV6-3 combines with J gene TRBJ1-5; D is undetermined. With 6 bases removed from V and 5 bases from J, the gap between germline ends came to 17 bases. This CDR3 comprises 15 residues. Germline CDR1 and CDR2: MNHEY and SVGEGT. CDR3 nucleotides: TGTGCCAGCAGCCCCGTATCGGGAACCCATCAGCCCCAGCATTTT. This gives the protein CASSPVSGTHQPQHF.

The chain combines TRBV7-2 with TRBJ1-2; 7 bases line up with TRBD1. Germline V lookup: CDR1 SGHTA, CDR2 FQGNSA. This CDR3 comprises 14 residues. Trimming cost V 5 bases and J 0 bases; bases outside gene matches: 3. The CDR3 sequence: CASSNRGPNYGYTF. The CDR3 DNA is TGTGCCAGCAGCAACAGGGGCCCTAACTATGGCTACACCTTC. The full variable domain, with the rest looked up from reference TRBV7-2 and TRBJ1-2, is GAGVSQSPSNKVTEKGKDVELRCDPISGHTALYWYRQSLGQGLEFLIYFQGNSAPDKSGLPSDRFSAERTGGSVSTLTIQRTQQEDSAVYLCASSNRGPNYGYTFGSGTRLTVV.

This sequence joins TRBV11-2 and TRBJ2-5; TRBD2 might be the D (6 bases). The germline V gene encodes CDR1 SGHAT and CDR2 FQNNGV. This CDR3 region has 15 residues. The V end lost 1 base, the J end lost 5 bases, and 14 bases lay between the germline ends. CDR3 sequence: CASSLVSHGGETQYF. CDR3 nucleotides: TGTGCCAGCAGCTTAGTTTCTCATGGAGGGGAGACCCAGTACTTC.

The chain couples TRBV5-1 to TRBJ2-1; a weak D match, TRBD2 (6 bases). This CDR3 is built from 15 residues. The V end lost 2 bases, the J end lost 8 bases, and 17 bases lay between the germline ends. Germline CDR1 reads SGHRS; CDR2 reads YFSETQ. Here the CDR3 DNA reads TGCGCCAGCAGCTTAAGACCCCGGAGGGACGATGAGCAGTTCTTC. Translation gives CASSLRPRRDDEQFF.

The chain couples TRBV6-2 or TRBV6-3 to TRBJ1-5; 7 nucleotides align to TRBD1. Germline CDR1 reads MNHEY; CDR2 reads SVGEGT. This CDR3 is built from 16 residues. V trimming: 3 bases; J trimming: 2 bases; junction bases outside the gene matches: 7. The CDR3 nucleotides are TGTGCCAGCAGTTATACAGGGGAACGGGGCAATCAGCCCCAGCATTTT. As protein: CASSYTGERGNQPQHF.

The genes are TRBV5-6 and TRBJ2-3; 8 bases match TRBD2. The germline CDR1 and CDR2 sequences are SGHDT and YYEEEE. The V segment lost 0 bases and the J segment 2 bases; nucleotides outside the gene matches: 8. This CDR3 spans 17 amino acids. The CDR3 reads CASSLGSSGSFTDTQYF. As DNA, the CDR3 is TGTGCCAGCAGCTTGGGTTCTAGCGGGTCCTTCACAGATACGCAGTATTTT.

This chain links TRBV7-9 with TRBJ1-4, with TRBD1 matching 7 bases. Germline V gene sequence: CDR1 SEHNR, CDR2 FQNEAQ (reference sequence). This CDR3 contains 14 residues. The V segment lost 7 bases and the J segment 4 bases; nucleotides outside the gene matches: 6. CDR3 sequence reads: CASMRTGFNEKLFF. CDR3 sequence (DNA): TGTGCCAGCATGAGGACAGGATTTAATGAAAAACTGTTTTTT. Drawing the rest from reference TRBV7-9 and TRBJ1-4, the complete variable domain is DTGVSQNPRHKITKRGQNVTFRCDPISEHNRLYWYRQTLGQGPEFLTYFQNEAQLEKSRLLSDRFSAERPKGSFSTLEIQRTEQGDSAMYLCASMRTGFNEKLFFGSGTQLSVL.

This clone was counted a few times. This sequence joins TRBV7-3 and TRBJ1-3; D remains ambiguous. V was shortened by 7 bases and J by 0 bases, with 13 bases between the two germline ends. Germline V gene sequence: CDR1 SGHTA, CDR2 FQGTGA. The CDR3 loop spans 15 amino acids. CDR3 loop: CASIRETNSGNTIYF. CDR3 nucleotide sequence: TGTGCCAGCATACGGGAAACCAACTCTGGAAACACCATATATTTT.

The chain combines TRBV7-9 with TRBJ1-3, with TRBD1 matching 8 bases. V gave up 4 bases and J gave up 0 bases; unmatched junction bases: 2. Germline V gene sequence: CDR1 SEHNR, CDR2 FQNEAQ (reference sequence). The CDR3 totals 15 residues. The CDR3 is CASSSQGASGNTIYF. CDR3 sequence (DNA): TGTGCCAGCAGCTCCCAGGGGGCCTCTGGAAACACCATATATTTT.

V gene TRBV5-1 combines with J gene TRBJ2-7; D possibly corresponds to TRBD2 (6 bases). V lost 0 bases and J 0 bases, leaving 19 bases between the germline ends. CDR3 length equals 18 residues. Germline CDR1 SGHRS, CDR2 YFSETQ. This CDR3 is CASSLGGGETATSYEQYF. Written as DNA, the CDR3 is TGCGCCAGCAGCTTGGGGGGAGGAGAAACCGCTACCTCCTACGAGCAGTACTTC.